This note documents a single TCR beta chain sequence. What it binds is not known. Scientists made TCR beta libraries using quantitative 5'-RACE with molecular barcodes. MiXCR, run by TCRdb on the 5' RACE reads, gives a single entry per CDR3 protein. The table includes some 800,000 distinct CDR3 sequences, 10% to 15% detected once. The data were taken from a study of CD8 T cells in ankylosing spondylitis. Trimming cost V 3 bases and J 1 base; bases outside gene matches: 16. This CDR3 region has 19 residues. Germline V gene sequence: CDR1 SGHDT, CDR2 YYEEEE. Overall study findings and caveats: With a CD8+ phenotype, disease-linked clones were relatively rare in peripheral blood. What seemed typical of ankylosing spondylitis blood was a TCR beta motif built from about eight highly homologous variants. In ankylosing spondylitis patients, matched synovial fluid reportedly showed significant enrichment of disease-linked clones. Earlier work had already found some motif variants in reactive arthritis synovial fluid and blood.

The receptor comes from a male donor with ankylosing spondylitis. The material sequenced was blood, either unsorted or a sorted T cell fraction (not recorded which). The rearrangement joins TRBV5-6 to TRBJ2-4; 7 bases line up with TRBD1. Written as DNA, the CDR3 is TGTGCCAGCAGCTCCATACAACGCAGGGGGAATGAGGCCAAAAACATTCAGTACTTC. This codes for CASSSIQRRGNEAKNIQYF. Full variable domain (rest looked up from reference TRBV5-6 and TRBJ2-4): DAGVTQSPTHLIKTRGQQVTLRCSPKSGHDTVSWYQQALGQGPQFIFQYYEEEERQRGNFPDRFSGHQFPNYSSELNVNALLLGDSALYLCASSSIQRRGNEAKNIQYFGAGTRLSVL.